The clone carrying this T cell receptor beta chain came up a few times. This sample stems from a study of OX40 agonist ivuxolimab in advanced cancers. Sequencing used immunoSEQ multiplex PCR; TCRdb keeps in-frame clones, though not all of them. Of more than 30,000 clones detected, around 90% appear once; the ten largest clones hold about 4%. The CDR3 has 14 amino acids. Germline CDR1 reads SGDLS; CDR2 reads YYNGEE. Trimming stripped 0 bases from V and 7 bases from J, with 13 bases between. This sample comprised CD4+ or CD8+ T cells sorted from blood, obtained in a trial of the OX40 agonist ivuxolimab. This receptor was obtained from an adult with an advanced solid tumor such as melanoma, head and neck, liver or kidney cancer. The gene calls are TRBV9 and TRBJ2-5; D not certain. CDR3 region: CASSVAGAKGTQYF. The CDR3, as DNA: TGTGCCAGCAGCGTAGCAGGTGCTAAAGGGACCCAGTACTTC.